This T cell receptor (beta chain) stems from a study of T cells in Graves' hyperthyroidism and ophthalmopathy. The CDR3 runs 18 residues. Looked up from germline, CDR1 is LGHNT and CDR2 is FRNRAP. The V segment lost 7 bases and the J segment 2 bases; nucleotides outside the gene matches: 11. This clonotype was seen many times. TCR beta CDR3 regions were amplified from RNA. Primed by the HTBI set, a first-round RT-PCR was run on the TCR CDR3. TCRdb re-called the multiplex PCR reads through MiXCR, storing one row per CDR3 protein. This sample has hundreds of thousands of distinct CDR3 sequences, with 14% to 15% found just once.

This clonotype was sampled from a man between 18 and 35 years old with Graves' ophthalmopathy. The sequencing sample was made of blood. This rearrangement joins TRBV12-5 to TRBJ2-4, with 13 bases identical to TRBD2. CDR3 residues: CASAFSGLAGVSKNIQYF. The CDR3 region has the DNA TGTGCTAGTGCCTTTTCCGGACTAGCGGGAGTCTCCAAAAACATTCAGTACTTC.